This TCR beta chain was profiled in a study of post-analysis software for immune sequencing data (dated by TCRdb to 2014 to 2015). Describing the broader study: The recorded disease courses included relapsing-remitting, secondary progressive and progressive-relapsing multiple sclerosis, and some patients had no subtype annotation. The patient repertoires were set against under 12 previously published healthy control repertoires from donors whose ages ranged from roughly 6 to 26 years. A subset of samples was prepared in parallel using single-end sample barcoding, then pooled and co-amplified after Illumina adapter ligation. General findings and caveats noted by the study authors: Compared with controls, multiple sclerosis patients had significantly lower normalized Chao1 diversity, a finding suggesting substantial peripheral T-cell clonal expansion. The control group was slightly older than the multiple sclerosis patient group. Direct clustering with F measure showed strong co-clustering of samples prepared in the same batch, prompting a batch-effect correction. Four or five TRBV segments, including TRBV5-6, TRBV5-1 and TRBV20-1, were significantly more frequent in patients than controls.

CDR1 and CDR2, looked up from the germline V gene (reference sequence), are SEHNR and FQNEAQ. The CDR3 contains 15 residues, cysteine and phenylalanine counted. Just the 45-base CDR3 DNA is kept, in frame starting at base 1. The trim is 5 bases for V and 2 bases for J, with a gap of 15 bases between the germline ends. TCR beta repertoires were profiled from peripheral blood of roughly 13 young patients with multiple sclerosis to demonstrate the VDJtools post-analysis software. The multiple sclerosis patients were children and adolescents ranging in age from roughly 6 to 16 years. The library came from PCR. Sequencing used an Illumina HiSeq 2500. To reduce PCR and sequencing biases, unique molecular identifiers were incorporated into the TCR beta cDNA libraries. Every 1 to 10 million input T cells yielded roughly 0.5 million cDNA molecules, meaning each molecule approximated one T cell. The patient libraries were prepared and sequenced using the same protocol as the earlier healthy control dataset. Samples belonging to the same batch were prepared together, multiplexed and sequenced on a shared HiSeq lane. On the study's bioinformatics: Raw barcoded reads were processed with MIGEC, and single-read molecular identifier groups were discarded before consensus assembly and CDR3 extraction. VDJtools was used for post-analysis of the clonotype tables, and diversity was normalized by down-sampling every dataset to the size of the smallest sample. To correct batch-related cross-sample contamination, repertoire overlap clustering matched CDR3 amino acid sequences but not nucleotide sequences. TCRdb reprocessing: public reads trimmed at Q25 with fastp, clones called with MiXCR, in-frame beta chains kept. Here each entry gathers all rows of one CDR3 protein and keeps the most common genes and DNA. None of the V and J calls come from the authors' own analysis; TCRdb made them. The sample yields approximately 630,000 distinct CDR3 sequences; approximately 59% were counted once. 11% of the sample comes from the top ten.

This clonotype was picked up a small number of times. The antigen this receptor binds is unknown. The input lacks base qualities; no much larger clone sits a single base away. The receptor was derived from a girl aged 2 to 9 with multiple sclerosis. The receptor chain draws on TRBV7-9 and TRBJ2-5, with no D gene named confidently. Sequencing used blood. The CDR3 corresponds to CASSPNVAIQETQYF. The nucleotide sequence is given as TGTGCCAGCAGCCCCAACGTGGCTATTCAAGAGACCCAGTACTTC.